This TCR beta chain was captured in a study of shared clonotypes between healthy human individuals. As for the study in general: The donor pool was made up of two women and a few men aged 18 to 49. For every donor, three CD4 naive, three CD4 memory, two CD8 naive and one CD8 memory plates were used.

Points on this clone: What it recognizes is unknown.

Assay used: immunoSEQ multiplex PCR; TCRdb lists only in-frame clones, some missing. The sample gives 1,400,000 or so clones, just under 99% of which show up once; about 0.34% is in the top ten. Findings of the study overall: The represented genetic and exposure-history diversity was limited by the small number of donors. Sorted-subset samples were not fully sequenced, rarefaction indicated.

The germline V gene encodes CDR1 SGHRS and CDR2 YFSETQ. The CDR3 runs 15 residues. V lost 4 bases, J lost 0 bases, and 4 bases stayed unmatched. The sequence came from a man aged 25 to 45 in good health. The chain is built from TRBV5-1 and TRBJ2-3; 8 bases map to TRBD2. The source material was naive CD4+ T cells sorted from blood. Subset: CD45RA+ positively selected. CDR3 DNA: TGCGCCAGCAGCACTAGCGGAGACAGCACAGATACGCAGTATTTT. It specifies CASSTSGDSTDTQYF.